This T cell receptor beta chain was identified during a study of T cell repertoires in cytomegalovirus infection. Study-level background: CMV infection together with matching HLA type was indicated by public TCR beta signatures.

Germline V gene data show CDR1 as LGHNA and CDR2 as YSLEER. V lost 4 bases to trimming and J lost 6 bases, with 15 bases between them. The CDR3 extends over 14 amino acids. In TCRdb, the reads were re-called with MiXCR into one record per CDR3 protein. The sample has roughly 230,000 distinct CDR3 sequences; 6% to 8% are singletons. This rearrangement joins TRBV4-3 to TRBJ1-2, with D unclear. The sequencing input was PBMCs. This TCR was recovered from a human donor in good health (CMV status not recorded). Some clones in this sample may be carry-over from other donors' samples. The DNA of the CDR3 is TGCGCCAGCAGCCGAGAACCGACATGGGATGGCTACACCTTC. It encodes CASSREPTWDGYTF.